This T cell receptor (beta chain) emerged from a study of blood T cell repertoires in COVID-19. For the study at large: COVID-19 samples, acute and convalescent, were from the United States, Italy and Spain.

Germline loops: CDR1 LGHDT, CDR2 YNNKEL (reference sequence). Trimming took 6 bases from V and 8 from J, leaving 7 bases between them. The CDR3 length is 11 residues. In the original workflow: Reference gene primer amplification gave nucleated cell count estimates. Measured with immunoSEQ multiplex PCR; TCRdb has only the in-frame clones, and not every one. The V and J calls and the clone size are those of that table, but D and trimming were determined from the DNA. The sample lists about 200,000 clones; 86% were seen once. V usage is TRBV3-1 (or the pseudogene TRBV3-2) and J usage is TRBJ1-4; D ambiguous. Sequenced: peripheral blood. This clonotype originated in a man between 45 and 60 years old with acute or convalescent COVID-19. The CDR3 sequence: CASSSLEKLFF. The CDR3 nucleotides are TGTGCCAGCAGTTCGTTGGAAAAACTGTTTTTT.